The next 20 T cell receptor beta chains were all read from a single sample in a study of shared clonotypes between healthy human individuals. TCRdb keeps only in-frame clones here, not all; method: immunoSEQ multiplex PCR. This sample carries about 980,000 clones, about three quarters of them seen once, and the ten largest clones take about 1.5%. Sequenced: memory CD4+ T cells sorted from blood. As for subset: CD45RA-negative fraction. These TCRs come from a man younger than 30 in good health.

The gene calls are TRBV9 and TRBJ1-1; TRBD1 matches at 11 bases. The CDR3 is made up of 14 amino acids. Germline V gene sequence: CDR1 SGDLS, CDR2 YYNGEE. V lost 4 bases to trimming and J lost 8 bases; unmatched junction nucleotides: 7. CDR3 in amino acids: CASSHGGTGGEAFF. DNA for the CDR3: TGTGCCAGCAGCCATGGAGGGACAGGGGGAGAAGCTTTCTTT.

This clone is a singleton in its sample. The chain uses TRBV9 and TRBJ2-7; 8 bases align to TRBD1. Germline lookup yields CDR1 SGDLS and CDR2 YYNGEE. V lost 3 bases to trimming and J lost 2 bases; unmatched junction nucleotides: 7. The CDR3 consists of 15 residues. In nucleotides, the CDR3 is TGTGCCAGCAGCGCTTTACCGGGACAGGCCTACGAGCAGTACTTC. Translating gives CASSALPGQAYEQYF.

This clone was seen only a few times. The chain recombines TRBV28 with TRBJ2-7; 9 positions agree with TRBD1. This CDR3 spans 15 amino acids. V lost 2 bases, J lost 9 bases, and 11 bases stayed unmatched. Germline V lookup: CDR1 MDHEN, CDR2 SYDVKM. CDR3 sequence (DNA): TGTGCCAGCAGTTTAGGGTTGGACAGGGGCTCCGGGCAGTACTTC. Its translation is CASSLGLDRGSGQYF.

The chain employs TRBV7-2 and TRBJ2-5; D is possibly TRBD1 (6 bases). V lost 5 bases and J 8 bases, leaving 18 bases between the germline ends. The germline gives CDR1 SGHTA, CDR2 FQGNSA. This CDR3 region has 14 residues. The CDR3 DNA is TGTGCCAGCAGCATAGGGGGTGGAAAGAGAACCCAGTACTTC. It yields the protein CASSIGGGKRTQYF.

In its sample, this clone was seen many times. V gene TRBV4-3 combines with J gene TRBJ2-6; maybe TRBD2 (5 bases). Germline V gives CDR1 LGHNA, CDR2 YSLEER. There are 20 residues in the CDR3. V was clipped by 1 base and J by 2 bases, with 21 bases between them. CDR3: CASSQAPPGPTAAGANVLTF. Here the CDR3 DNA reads TGCGCCAGCAGCCAAGCCCCCCCAGGACCAACAGCGGCTGGGGCCAACGTCCTGACTTTC.

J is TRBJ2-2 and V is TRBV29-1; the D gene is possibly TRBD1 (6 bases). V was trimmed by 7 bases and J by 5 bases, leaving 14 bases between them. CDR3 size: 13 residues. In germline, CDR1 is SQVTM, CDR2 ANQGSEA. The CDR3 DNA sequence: TGCAGCGGACGAACAGGGATAACCGGGGAGCTGTTTTTT. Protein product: CSGRTGITGELFF.

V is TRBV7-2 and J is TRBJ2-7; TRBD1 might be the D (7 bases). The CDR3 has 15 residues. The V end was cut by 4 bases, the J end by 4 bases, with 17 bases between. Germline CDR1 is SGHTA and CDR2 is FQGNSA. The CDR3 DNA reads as TGTGCCAGCAGCTCTGGTGGGGGGACAGTTTACGAGCAGTACTTC. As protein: CASSSGGGTVYEQYF.

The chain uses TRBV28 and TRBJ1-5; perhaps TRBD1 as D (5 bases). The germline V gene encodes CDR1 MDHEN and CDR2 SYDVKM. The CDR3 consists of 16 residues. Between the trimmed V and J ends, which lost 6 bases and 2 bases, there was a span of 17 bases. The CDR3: CASSPLAGTGNQPQHF. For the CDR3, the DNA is TGTGCCAGCAGCCCCTTGGCGGGGACGGGCAATCAGCCCCAGCATTTT.

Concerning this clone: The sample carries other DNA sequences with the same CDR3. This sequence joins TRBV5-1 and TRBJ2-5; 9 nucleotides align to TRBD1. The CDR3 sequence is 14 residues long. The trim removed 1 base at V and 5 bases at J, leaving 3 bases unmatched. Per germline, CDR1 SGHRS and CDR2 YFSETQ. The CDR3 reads CASSLTGGGETQYF. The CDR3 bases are TGCGCCAGCAGCTTGACAGGGGGCGGGGAGACCCAGTACTTC. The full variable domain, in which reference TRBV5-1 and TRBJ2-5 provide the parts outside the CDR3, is KAGVTQTPRYLIKTRGQQVTLSCSPISGHRSVSWYQQTPGQGLQFLFEYFSETQRNKGNFPGRFSGRQFSNSRSEMNVSTLELGDSALYLCASSLTGGGETQYFGPGTRLLVL.

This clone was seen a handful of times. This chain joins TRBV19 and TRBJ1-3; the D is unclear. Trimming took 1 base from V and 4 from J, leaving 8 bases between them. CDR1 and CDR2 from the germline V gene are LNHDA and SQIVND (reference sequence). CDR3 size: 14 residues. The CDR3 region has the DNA TGTGCCAGTAGTATAGGAAGGTCCGGAAACACCATATATTTT. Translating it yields CASSIGRSGNTIYF.

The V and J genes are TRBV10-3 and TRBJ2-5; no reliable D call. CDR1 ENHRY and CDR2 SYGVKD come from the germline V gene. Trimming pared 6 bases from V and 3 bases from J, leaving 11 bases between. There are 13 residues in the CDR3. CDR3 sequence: CAIRPPGEETQYF. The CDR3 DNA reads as TGTGCCATCAGGCCGCCCGGCGAAGAGACCCAGTACTTC.

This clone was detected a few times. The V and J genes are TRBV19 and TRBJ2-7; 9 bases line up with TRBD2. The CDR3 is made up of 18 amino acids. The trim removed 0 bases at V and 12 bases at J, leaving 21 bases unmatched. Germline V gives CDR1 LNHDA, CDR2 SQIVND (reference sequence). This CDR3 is CASSIDPRGSGSITSLYF. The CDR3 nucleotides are TGTGCCAGTAGTATAGACCCCCGAGGTAGCGGGAGTATTACGAGTTTGTACTTC.

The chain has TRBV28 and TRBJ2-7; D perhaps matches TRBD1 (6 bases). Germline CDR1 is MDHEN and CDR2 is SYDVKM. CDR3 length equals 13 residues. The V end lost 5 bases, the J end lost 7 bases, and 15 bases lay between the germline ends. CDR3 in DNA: TGTGCCAGCAGTCAGACAGGCTCAGGGGAGCAGTACTTC. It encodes CASSQTGSGEQYF.

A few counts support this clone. In DNA, the CDR3 is TGTGCCAGCCAAATCACTGGGGGCACTGAAGCTTTCTTT. It is translated as CASQITGGTEAFF. J is TRBJ1-1 and V is TRBV19, with D possibly matching TRBD1 (5 bases). Between the trimmed V and J ends, which lost 9 bases and 4 bases, there was a span of 15 bases. The CDR3 runs 13 residues. CDR1 is LNHDA, CDR2 SQIVND, per germline (reference sequence).

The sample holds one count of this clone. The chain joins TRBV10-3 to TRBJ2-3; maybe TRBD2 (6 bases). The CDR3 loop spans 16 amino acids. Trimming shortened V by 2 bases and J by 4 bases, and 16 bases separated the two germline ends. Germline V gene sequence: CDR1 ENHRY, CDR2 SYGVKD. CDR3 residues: CAISEPGLGVADTQYF. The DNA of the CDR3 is TGTGCCATCAGTGAGCCGGGACTGGGTGTCGCAGATACGCAGTATTTT.

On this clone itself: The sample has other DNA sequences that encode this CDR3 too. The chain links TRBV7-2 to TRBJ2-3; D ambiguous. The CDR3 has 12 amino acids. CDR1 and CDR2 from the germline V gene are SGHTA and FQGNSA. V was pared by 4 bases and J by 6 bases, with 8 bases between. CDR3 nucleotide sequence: TGTGCCAGCAGCTCCCCTCCGGATACGCAGTATTTT. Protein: CASSSPPDTQYF. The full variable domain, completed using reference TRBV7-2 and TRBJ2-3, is GAGVSQSPSNKVTEKGKDVELRCDPISGHTALYWYRQSLGQGLEFLIYFQGNSAPDKSGLPSDRFSAERTGGSVSTLTIQRTQQEDSAVYLCASSSPPDTQYFGPGTRLTVL.

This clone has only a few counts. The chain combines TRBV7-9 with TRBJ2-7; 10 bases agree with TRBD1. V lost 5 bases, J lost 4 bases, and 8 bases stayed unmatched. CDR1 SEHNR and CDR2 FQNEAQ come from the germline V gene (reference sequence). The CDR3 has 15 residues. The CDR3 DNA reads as TGTGCCAGCAGCCCAACCGGGACAGGGGTTTACGAGCAGTACTTC. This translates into CASSPTGTGVYEQYF.

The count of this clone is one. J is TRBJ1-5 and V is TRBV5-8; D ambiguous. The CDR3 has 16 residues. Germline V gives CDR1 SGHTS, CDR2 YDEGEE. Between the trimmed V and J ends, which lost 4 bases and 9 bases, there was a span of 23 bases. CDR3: CASSARGTYILGPQHF. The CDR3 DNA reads TGTGCCAGCAGCGCCCGGGGAACTTATATCCTAGGGCCCCAGCATTTT.

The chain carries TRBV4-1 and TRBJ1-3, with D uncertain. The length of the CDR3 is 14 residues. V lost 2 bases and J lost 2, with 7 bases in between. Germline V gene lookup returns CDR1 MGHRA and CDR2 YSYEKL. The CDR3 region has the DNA TGCGCCAGCAGCCAAATCGTTCCTGGAAACACCATATATTTT. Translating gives CASSQIVPGNTIYF.

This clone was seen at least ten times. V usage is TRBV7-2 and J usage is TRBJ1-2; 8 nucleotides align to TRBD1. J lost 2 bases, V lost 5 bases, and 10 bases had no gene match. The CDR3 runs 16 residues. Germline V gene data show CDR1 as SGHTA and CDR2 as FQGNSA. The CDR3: CASSLHTGGINYGYTF. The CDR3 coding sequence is TGTGCCAGCAGCCTCCACACAGGGGGAATAAACTATGGCTACACCTTC.